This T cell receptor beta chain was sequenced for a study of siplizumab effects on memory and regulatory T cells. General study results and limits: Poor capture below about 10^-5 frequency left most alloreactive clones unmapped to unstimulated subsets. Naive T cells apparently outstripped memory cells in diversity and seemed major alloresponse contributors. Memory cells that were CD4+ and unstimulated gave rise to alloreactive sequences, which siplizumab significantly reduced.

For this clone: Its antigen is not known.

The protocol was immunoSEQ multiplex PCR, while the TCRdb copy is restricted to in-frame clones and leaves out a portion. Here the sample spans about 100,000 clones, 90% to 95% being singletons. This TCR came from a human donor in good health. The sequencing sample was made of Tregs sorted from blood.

This CDR3 is CASSFRASDSGNTIYF. CDR3 bases: TGCGCCAGCAGCTTTCGGGCCAGCGACTCTGGAAACACCATATATTTT. The chain employs TRBV5-1 and TRBJ1-3; D gene uncertain. V lost 2 bases, J lost 0 bases, and 12 bases lay in between. This CDR3 contains 16 residues. CDR1 SGHRS and CDR2 YFSETQ come from the germline V gene.